This T cell receptor beta chain originates from a study of cytomegalovirus exposure and HLA in healthy donors. Germline lookup yields CDR1 SGHNT and CDR2 YENEEA. Trimming cost V 1 base and J 2 bases, with 13 bases left between them. The CDR3 length is 16 residues. Regarding the study as a whole: 150 or so TCR beta chains were listed as cytomegalovirus-associated. TCR clusters originating in the first cohort tended to co-occur in the 100 to 150 validation repertoires, according to a later analysis. In vitro checks showed that a few CMV-associated chains really do target CMV antigens.

The method was immunoSEQ multiplex PCR; TCRdb's version includes in-frame clones alone and lacks a portion of them. The sample contains under 95,000 clones, approximately 95% of which appear only once. Turning to this clone: Antigen unknown.

V usage is TRBV11-3 and J usage is TRBJ2-3; D gene uncertain. Sequences were obtained from PBMCs. This receptor was taken from a woman aged 18-29 years in good health and CMV-seronegative. CDR3 loop: CASSLGRLSNTDTQYF. The CDR3 DNA reads as TGTGCCAGCAGCTTAGGACGTCTTAGCAACACAGATACGCAGTATTTT.